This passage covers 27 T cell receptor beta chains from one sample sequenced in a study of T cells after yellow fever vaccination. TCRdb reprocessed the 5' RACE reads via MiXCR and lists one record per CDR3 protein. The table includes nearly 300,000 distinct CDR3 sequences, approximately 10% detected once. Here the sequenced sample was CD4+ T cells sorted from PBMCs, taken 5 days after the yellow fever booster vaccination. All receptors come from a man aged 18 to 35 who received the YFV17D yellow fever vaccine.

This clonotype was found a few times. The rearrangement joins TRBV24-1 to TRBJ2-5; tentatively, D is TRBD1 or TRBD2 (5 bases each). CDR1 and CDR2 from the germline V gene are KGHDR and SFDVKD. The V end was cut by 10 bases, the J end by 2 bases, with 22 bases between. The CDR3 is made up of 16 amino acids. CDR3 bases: TGTGCCACAGCTGGGACGGAAAGCCCTACGCAAGAGACCCAGTACTTC. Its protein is CATAGTESPTQETQYF.

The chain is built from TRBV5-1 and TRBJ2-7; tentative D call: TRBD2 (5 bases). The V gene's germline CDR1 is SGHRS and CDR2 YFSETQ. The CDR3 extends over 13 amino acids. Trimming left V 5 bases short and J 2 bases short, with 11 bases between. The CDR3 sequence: CASREGSTYEQYF. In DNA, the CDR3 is TGCGCCAGCAGAGAGGGCAGCACCTACGAGCAGTACTTC.

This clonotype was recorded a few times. CDR3 sequence (DNA): TGTGCCGGAACCGGGGGGGCCTACAATGAGCAGTTCTTC. Encoded protein: CAGTGGAYNEQFF. This chain uses TRBV12-3 or TRBV12-4 with TRBJ2-1; 8 nucleotides agree with TRBD2. With 11 bases clipped from V and 2 bases from J, the junction kept 5 bases outside the gene matches. The CDR3 has 13 residues.

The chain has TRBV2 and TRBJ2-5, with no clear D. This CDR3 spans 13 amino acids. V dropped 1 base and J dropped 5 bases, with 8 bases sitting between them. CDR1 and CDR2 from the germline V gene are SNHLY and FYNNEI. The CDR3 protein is CASSEEFGETQYF. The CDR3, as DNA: TGTGCCAGCAGTGAAGAATTCGGGGAGACCCAGTACTTC.

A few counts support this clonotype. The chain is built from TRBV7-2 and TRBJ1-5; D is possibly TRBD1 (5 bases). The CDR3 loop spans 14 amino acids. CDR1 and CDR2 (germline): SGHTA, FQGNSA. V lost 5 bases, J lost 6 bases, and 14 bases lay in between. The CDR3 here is CASSAGPGIQPQHF. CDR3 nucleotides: TGTGCCAGCAGCGCAGGCCCAGGGATTCAGCCCCAGCATTTT.

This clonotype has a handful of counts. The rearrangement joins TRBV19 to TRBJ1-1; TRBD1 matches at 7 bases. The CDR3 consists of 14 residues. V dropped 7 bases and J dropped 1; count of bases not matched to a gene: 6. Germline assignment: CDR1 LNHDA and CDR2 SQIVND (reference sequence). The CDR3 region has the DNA TGTGCCAGTACCCGGCGACAGGGGAACACTGAAGCTTTCTTT. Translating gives CASTRRQGNTEAFF. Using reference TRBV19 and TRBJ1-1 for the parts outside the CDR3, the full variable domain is DGGITQSPKYLFRKEGQNVTLSCEQNLNHDAMYWYRQDPGQGLRLIYYSQIVNDFQKGDIAEGYSVSREKKESFPLTVTSAQKNPTAFYLCASTRRQGNTEAFFGQGTRLTVV.

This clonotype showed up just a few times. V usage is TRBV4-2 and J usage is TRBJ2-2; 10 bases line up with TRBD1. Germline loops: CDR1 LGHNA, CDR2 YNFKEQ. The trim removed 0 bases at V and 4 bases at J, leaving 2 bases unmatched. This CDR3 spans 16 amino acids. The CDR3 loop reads CASSQETGGITGELFF. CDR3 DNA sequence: TGTGCCAGCAGCCAAGAGACAGGGGGCATCACCGGGGAGCTGTTTTTT.

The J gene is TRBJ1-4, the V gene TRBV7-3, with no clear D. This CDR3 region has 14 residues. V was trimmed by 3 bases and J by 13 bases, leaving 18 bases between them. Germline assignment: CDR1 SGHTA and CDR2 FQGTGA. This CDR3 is CASSFRRVGWGLFF. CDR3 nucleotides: TGTGCCAGCAGCTTCCGGAGGGTCGGTTGGGGACTGTTTTTT.

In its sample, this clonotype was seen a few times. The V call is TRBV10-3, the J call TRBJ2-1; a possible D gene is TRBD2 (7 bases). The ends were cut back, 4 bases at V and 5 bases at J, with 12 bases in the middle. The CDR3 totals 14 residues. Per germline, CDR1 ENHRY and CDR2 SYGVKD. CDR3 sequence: CAISGTAGNNEQFF. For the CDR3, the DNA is TGTGCCATCAGTGGGACAGCGGGAAACAATGAGCAGTTCTTC.

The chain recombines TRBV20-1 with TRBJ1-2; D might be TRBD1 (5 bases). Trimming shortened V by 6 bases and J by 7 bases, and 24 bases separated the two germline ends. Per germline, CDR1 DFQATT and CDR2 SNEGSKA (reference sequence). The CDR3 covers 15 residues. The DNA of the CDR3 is TGCAGTGCCGCCCTGTCGGGGGACCCTCGAAGTGGCTACACCTTC. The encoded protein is CSAALSGDPRSGYTF.

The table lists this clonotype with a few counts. Written as DNA, the CDR3 is TGTGCCAGCAAGAAACGGGCAGAACCCTCCTACGAGCAGTACTTC. It yields the protein CASKKRAEPSYEQYF. The chain employs TRBV6-2 or TRBV6-3 and TRBJ2-7; D is uncertain. Germline V gives CDR1 MNHEY, CDR2 SVGEGT. The CDR3 is 15 residues long. The V end lost 7 bases, the J end lost 0 bases, and 16 bases lay between the germline ends.

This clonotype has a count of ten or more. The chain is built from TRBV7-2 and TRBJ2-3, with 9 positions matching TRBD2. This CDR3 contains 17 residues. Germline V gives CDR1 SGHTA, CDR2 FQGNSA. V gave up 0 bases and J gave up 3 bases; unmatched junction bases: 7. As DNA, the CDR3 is TGTGCCAGCAGCTTAGCGAGGGCTAGCGGGGTGACAGATACGCAGTATTTT. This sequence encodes CASSLARASGVTDTQYF.

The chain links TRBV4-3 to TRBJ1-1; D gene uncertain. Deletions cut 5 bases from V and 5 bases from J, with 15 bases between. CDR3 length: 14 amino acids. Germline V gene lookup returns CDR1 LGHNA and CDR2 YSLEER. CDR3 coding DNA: TGCGCCAGCAGCTACCTACCACACAATACTGAAGCTTTCTTT. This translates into CASSYLPHNTEAFF.

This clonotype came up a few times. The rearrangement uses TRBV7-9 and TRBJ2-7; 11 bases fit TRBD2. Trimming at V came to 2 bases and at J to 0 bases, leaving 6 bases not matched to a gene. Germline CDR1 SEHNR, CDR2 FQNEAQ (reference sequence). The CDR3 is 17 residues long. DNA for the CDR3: TGTGCCAGCAGCTTATCACTAGCGGGGGCCCTCTCCTACGAGCAGTACTTC. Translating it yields CASSLSLAGALSYEQYF.

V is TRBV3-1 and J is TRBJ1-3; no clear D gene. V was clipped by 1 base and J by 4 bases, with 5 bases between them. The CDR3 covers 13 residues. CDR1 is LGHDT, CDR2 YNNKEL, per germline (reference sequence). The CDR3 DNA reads TGTGCCAGCAGCCAAGTTGTCGGAAACACCATATATTTT. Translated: CASSQVVGNTIYF.

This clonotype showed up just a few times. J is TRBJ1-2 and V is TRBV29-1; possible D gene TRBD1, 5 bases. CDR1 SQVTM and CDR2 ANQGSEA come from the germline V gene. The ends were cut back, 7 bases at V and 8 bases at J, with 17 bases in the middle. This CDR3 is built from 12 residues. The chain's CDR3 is CSGTSSGGGYTF. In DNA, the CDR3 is TGCAGCGGGACTTCCTCCGGGGGAGGCTACACCTTC.

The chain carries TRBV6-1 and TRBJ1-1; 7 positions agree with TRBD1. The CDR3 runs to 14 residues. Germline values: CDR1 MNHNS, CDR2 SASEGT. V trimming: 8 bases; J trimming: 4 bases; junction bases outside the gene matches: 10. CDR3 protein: CASCPQGQVTEAFF. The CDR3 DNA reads TGTGCCAGCTGCCCACAGGGGCAGGTCACTGAAGCTTTCTTT.

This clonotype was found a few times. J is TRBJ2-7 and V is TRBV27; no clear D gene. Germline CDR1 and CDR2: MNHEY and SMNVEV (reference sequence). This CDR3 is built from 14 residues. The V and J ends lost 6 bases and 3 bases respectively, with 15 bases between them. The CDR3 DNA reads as TGTGCCAGCAGCCAAGGGAAGGTTGGCTACGAGCAGTACGTC. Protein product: CASSQGKVGYEQYV.

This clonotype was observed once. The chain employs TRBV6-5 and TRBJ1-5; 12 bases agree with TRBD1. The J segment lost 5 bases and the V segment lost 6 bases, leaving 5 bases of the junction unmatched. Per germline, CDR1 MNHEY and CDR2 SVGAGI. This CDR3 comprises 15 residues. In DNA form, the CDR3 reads TGTGCCAGCAGACGGGGACAGGGGGCGGATCAGCCCCAGCATTTT. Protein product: CASRRGQGADQPQHF.

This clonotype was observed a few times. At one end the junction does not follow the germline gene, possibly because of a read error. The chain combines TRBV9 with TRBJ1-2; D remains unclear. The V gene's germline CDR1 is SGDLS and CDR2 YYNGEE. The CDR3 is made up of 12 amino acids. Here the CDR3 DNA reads TGTGCCAGCAACGTAGGAATACGGGGCTACACCTTC. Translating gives CASNVGIRGYTF. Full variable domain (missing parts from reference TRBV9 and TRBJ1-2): DSGVTQTPKHLITATGQRVTLRCSPRSGDLSVYWYQQSLDQGLQFLIQYYNGEERAKGNILERFSAQQFPDLHSELNLSSLELGDSALYFCASNVGIRGYTFGSGTRLTVV.

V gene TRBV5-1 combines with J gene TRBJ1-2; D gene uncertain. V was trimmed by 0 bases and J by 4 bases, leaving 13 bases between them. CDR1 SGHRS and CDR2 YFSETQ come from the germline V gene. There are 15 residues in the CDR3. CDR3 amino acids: CASSLAPAAAYGYTF. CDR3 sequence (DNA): TGCGCCAGCAGCTTGGCCCCGGCGGCCGCCTATGGCTACACCTTC.

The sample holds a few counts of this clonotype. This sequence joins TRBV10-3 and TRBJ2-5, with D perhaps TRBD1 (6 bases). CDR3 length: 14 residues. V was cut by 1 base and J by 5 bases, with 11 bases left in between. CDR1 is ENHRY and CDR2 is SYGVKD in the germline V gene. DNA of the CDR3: TGTGCCATCAGTGAGTACAGGGATTCCGAGACCCAGTACTTC. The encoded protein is CAISEYRDSETQYF.

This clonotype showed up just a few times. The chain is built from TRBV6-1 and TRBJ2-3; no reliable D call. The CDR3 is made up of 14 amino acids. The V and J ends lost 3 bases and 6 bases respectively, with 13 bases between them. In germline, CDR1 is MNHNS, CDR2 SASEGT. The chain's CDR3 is CASSDPWIPDTQYF. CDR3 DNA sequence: TGTGCCAGCAGTGATCCCTGGATACCGGATACGCAGTATTTT.

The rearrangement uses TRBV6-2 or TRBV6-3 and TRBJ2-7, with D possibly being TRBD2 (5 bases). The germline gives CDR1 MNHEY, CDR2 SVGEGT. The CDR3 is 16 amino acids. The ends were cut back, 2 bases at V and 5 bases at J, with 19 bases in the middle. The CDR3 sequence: CASSYPKAVRVNEQYF. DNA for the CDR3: TGTGCCAGCAGTTACCCGAAGGCAGTGAGGGTAAACGAGCAGTACTTC.

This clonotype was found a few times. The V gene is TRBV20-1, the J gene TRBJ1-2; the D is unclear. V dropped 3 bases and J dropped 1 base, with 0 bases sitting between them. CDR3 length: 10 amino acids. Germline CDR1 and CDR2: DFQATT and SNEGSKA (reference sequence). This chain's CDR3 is CSASNYGYTF. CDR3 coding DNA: TGCAGTGCTAGTAACTATGGCTACACCTTC.

The CDR3 reads CASSQDAGSYGYTF. The CDR3 DNA sequence: TGTGCCAGCAGCCAAGACGCCGGGTCATATGGCTACACCTTC. The genes are TRBV3-1 and TRBJ1-2; no clear D. The germline V gene encodes CDR1 LGHDT and CDR2 YNNKEL (reference sequence). CDR3 length: 14 amino acids. V lost 0 bases to trimming and J lost 5 bases, with 10 bases between them.

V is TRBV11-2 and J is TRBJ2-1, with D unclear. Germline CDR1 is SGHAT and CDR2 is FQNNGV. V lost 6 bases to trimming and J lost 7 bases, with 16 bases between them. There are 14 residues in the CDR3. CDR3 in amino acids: CASRGLGVGNEQFF. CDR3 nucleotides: TGTGCCAGCAGGGGATTAGGTGTAGGTAATGAGCAGTTCTTC.